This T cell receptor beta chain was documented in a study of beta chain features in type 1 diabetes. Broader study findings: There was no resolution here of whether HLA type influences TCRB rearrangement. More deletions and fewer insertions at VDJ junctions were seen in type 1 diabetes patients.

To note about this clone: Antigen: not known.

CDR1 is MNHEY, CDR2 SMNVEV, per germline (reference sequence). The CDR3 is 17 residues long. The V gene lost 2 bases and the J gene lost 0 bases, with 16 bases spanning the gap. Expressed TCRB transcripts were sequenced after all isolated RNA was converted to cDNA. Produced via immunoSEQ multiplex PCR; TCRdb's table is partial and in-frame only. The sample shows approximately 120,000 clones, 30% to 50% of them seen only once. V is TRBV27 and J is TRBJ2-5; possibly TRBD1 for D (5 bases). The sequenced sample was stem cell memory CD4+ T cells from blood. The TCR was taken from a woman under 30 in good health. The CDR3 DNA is TGTGCCAGCAGTTTAAAGTTGCTGACAGCGAACCAAGAGACCCAGTACTTC. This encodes CASSLKLLTANQETQYF.